This record looks at one TCR beta chain sequence and its context. Its antigen remains unidentified. From germline, CDR1 is SGHAT and CDR2 FQNNGV. The CDR3 length is 16 residues. V shed 4 bases and J shed 6 bases, with 22 bases lying between them. Following extraction, RNA underwent reverse transcription to cDNA, which served as the sequencing template. Produced via immunoSEQ multiplex PCR; TCRdb's table is partial and in-frame only. The profile shows roughly 220,000 clones, 30% to 40% of them singletons. This sample is part of a study of CD8+ T cells in alopecia areata. Findings and limits, study-wide: Uncertain still, given a single nonresponder, is whether baseline CD8+ expansion links to response. Normal scalp showed lower clonality than lesional scalp, especially alopecia totalis/universalis.

Documented treatment: oral pan-JAK inhibitor, 5-10 mg twice daily. This chain connects TRBV11-2 to TRBJ2-7, with D perhaps TRBD2 (6 bases). This clonotype was sampled from a human donor with alopecia areata. The sample here was CD4+ T cells sorted from blood, taken around week 30, from a patient treated with tofacitinib. In DNA form, the CDR3 reads TGTGCCAGCAGCTCTCGCGGCGGTGCGGGGTCCGCCGAGCAGTACTTC. Protein: CASSSRGGAGSAEQYF.